The 7 T cell receptor beta chains below were found in one sample sequenced in a study of T cell repertoires in cytomegalovirus infection. TCRdb re-called the reads with MiXCR, one entry per CDR3 protein. The sample has some 700,000 distinct CDR3 sequences; roughly 33% are singletons. These TCRs' antigens remain unknown. The starting material was cultured PBMCs, obtained from culture after CMV antigen stimulation. These receptors were obtained from a human donor in good health (CMV status not recorded). Some clones in this sample may be carry-over from other donors' samples.

This clonotype was seen once. J is TRBJ2-7 and V is TRBV15; TRBD2 agrees at 9 bases. Germline CDR1 reads LNHNV; CDR2 reads YYDKDF (reference sequence). V dropped 1 base and J dropped 2; count of bases not matched to a gene: 3. CDR3 length: 15 amino acids. CDR3 DNA sequence: TGTGCCACCAGCAGAGGACTAGCGGATACCTACGAGCAGTACTTC. Its translation is CATSRGLADTYEQYF. The variable domain in full, with the rest retrieved from reference TRBV15 and TRBJ2-7, is DAMVIQNPRYQVTQFGKPVTLSCSQTLNHNVMYWYQQKSSQAPKLLFHYYDKDFNNEADTPDNFQSRRPNTSFCFLDIRSPGLGDTAMYLCATSRGLADTYEQYFGPGTRLTVT.

This chain connects TRBV14 to TRBJ1-6, with 7 bases aligning to TRBD1. CDR3 length: 15 residues. Germline CDR1 and CDR2: SGHDN and FVKESK. V gave up 3 bases and J gave up 5 bases; unmatched junction bases: 4. The CDR3, as DNA: TGTGCCAGCAGCCACGCCACAGGGGATAATTCACCCCTCCACTTT. Translated: CASSHATGDNSPLHF.

This clonotype has just a few counts. The V gene is TRBV7-9, the J gene TRBJ2-3; weak D call: TRBD2 (5 bases). The V gene's germline CDR1 is SEHNR and CDR2 FQNEAQ (reference sequence). There are 17 residues in the CDR3. The V gene lost 4 bases and the J gene lost 1 base, with 18 bases spanning the gap. The CDR3 nucleotides are TGTGCCAGCAGCTCTGGTCTAGCTCTCCGAGGCACAGATACGCAGTATTTT. Protein product: CASSSGLALRGTDTQYF.

There are a few counts of this clonotype. In DNA, the CDR3 is TGTGCCATCAGTGGTTCCGCAGGCGTTTCCGAGAACACTGAAGCTTTCTTT. Translating gives CAISGSAGVSENTEAFF. The chain carries TRBV10-3 and TRBJ1-1, with D hard to call. Germline values: CDR1 ENHRY, CDR2 SYGVKD. The CDR3 has 17 amino acids. Trimming took off 4 bases at V and 1 base at J, with 19 bases between the two ends.

This chain joins TRBV5-1 and TRBJ1-1; D uncertain. Germline CDR1 SGHRS, CDR2 YFSETQ. Trimming left V 0 bases short and J 1 base short, with 7 bases between. This CDR3 is 14 amino acids long. The CDR3 DNA reads TGCGCCAGCAGCTTGGTCTTCAGGAACACTGAAGCTTTCTTT. It translates to CASSLVFRNTEAFF.

The chain links TRBV7-8 to TRBJ2-7; 9 bases fit TRBD2. The germline gives CDR1 SGHVS, CDR2 FQNEAQ. The CDR3 length is 16 residues. The V gene end was trimmed by 1 base and the J gene end by 2 bases; junction bases not matched to a gene: 6. CDR3 residues: CASSLGPAGGTYEQYF. DNA of the CDR3: TGTGCCAGCAGCTTAGGCCCTGCGGGAGGGACCTACGAGCAGTACTTC.

The gene calls are TRBV6-1 and TRBJ1-1; TRBD1 matches 7 bases. This CDR3 region has 14 residues. V lost 6 bases and J lost 4; bases outside the gene matches: 8. CDR1 and CDR2 (germline): MNHNS, SASEGT. The CDR3 loop is CASRGDRVSTEAFF. The CDR3 DNA reads as TGTGCCAGCAGGGGAGACAGGGTCAGCACTGAAGCTTTCTTT.